Ten or more counts support the clone carrying this T cell receptor beta chain. Amplification of TCR beta CDR3 regions was performed using RNA transcripts as template. The HTBI primer set drove a first-round RT-PCR of the TCR CDR3. In TCRdb, the multiplex PCR reads were re-called with MiXCR into one record per CDR3 protein. The sample carries about 340,000 distinct CDR3 sequences, roughly 18% recorded once. With a duration under 2 months, the hyperthyroidism was newly diagnosed in patients aged 18 to 65. Diagnosing involved the use of clinical symptoms, serum thyroxine and TRAb, thyroid ultrasound and orbital computed tomography. PBMCs were collected from a roughly 9.7 ml volume of fresh peripheral blood. This record belongs to a study of T cells in Graves' hyperthyroidism and ophthalmopathy. Study-wide background: Before treatment of any kind, peripheral blood was taken at initial diagnosis.

The specimen sequenced was blood. The clonotype originates from a woman between 50 and 59 years old with Graves' hyperthyroidism.

The CDR3 DNA reads TGTGCCAGCACTGACCGCGGGGAAGCTGGCTACACCTTC. It specifies CASTDRGEAGYTF. The genes are TRBV6-1 and TRBJ1-2, with unresolved D. The CDR3 length is 13 residues. Germline V gene lookup returns CDR1 MNHNS and CDR2 SASEGT. The ends were cut back, 7 bases at V and 7 bases at J, with 16 bases in the middle.